This T cell receptor beta chain was observed in a study of blood T cell repertoires in COVID-19. This table comes from immunoSEQ multiplex PCR, and its TCRdb copy is limited to in-frame clones, with some not included. The sample has 200,000 to 250,000 clones; roughly 86% are singletons. This CDR3 has 15 residues. Trimming stripped 3 bases from V and 3 bases from J, with 12 bases between. Germline V lookup: CDR1 LNHDA, CDR2 SQIVND (reference sequence). Sequenced: peripheral blood. The clonotype originates from an elderly man with acute or convalescent COVID-19. The rearrangement uses TRBV19 and TRBJ1-3; D perhaps matches TRBD1 (6 bases). The CDR3 region has the DNA TGTGCCAGTAGTATCTCAGGGGCATTTGGAAACACCATATATTTT. This gives the protein CASSISGAFGNTIYF.